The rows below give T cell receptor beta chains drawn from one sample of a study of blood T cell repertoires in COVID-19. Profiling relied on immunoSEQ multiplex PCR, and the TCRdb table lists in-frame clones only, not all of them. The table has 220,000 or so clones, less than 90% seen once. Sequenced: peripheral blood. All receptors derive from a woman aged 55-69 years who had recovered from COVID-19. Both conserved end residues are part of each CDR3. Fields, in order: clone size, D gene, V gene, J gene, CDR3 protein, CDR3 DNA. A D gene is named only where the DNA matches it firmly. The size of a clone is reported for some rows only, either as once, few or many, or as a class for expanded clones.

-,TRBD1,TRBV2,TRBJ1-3,CASSLDRAGNTIYF,TGTGCCAGCAGTCTGGACAGGGCCGGAAACACCATATATTTT
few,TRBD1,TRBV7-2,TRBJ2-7,CASSVYRGGEQYF,TGTGCCAGCAGCGTGTACAGGGGCGGAGAGCAGTACTTC
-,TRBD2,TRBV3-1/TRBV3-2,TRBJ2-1,CASSQDRFGLAAYNEQFF,TGTGCCAGCAGCCAAGATCGGTTCGGACTAGCGGCGTACAATGAGCAGTTCTTC
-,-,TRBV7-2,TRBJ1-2,CASSWRGREAVDYGYTF,TGTGCCAGCAGCTGGAGGGGCAGGGAGGCGGTCGACTATGGCTACACCTTC
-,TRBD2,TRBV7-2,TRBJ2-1,CASRSSGGAWNEQFF,TGTGCCAGCAGGAGTAGCGGGGGGGCTTGGAATGAGCAGTTCTTC
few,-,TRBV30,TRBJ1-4,CAWSPRANEKLFF,TGTGCCTGGAGTCCCCGAGCTAATGAAAAACTGTTTTTT
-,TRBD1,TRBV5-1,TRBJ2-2,CASSLEGQGAGELFF,TGCGCCAGCAGCTTGGAGGGACAGGGGGCCGGGGAGCTGTTTTTT
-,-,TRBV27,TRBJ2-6,CASSGYGTPLSGANVLTF,TGTGCCAGCAGTGGATACGGGACACCCCTCTCTGGGGCCAACGTCCTGACTTTC
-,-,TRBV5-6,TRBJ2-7,CASRVRAASYEQYF,TGTGCCAGCAGGGTCAGGGCGGCCTCCTACGAGCAGTACTTC
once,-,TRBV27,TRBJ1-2,CASCRGGGYGYTF,TGTGCCAGTTGTCGTGGGGGAGGGTATGGCTACACCTTC
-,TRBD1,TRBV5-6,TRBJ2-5,CASSRTGWETQYF,TGTGCCAGCAGCCGGACAGGGTGGGAGACCCAGTACTTC
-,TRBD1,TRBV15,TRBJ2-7,CATSRDPDRSYEQYF,TGTGCCACCAGCAGAGACCCGGACAGGAGCTACGAGCAGTACTTC
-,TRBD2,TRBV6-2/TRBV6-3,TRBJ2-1,CASSLTSGAPYNEQFF,TGTGCCAGCAGTTTAACTAGCGGCGCTCCCTACAATGAGCAGTTCTTC
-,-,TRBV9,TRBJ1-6,CASSVEGAYSPLHF,TGTGCCAGCAGCGTAGAAGGGGCGTATTCACCCCTCCACTTT
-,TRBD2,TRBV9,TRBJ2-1,CASREGLDYNEQFF,TGTGCCAGCAGGGAAGGACTAGACTACAATGAGCAGTTCTTC
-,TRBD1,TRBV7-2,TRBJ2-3,CASSRTAGTGADTQYF,TGTGCCAGCAGCCGTACTGCCGGGACAGGGGCAGATACGCAGTATTTT
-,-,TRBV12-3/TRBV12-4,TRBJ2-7,CASSSGQGEQYF,TGTGCCAGCAGTTCGGGACAAGGGGAGCAGTACTTC
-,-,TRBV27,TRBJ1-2,CASSLRLNYGYTF,TGTGCCAGCAGTCTCCGGTTGAACTATGGCTACACCTTC
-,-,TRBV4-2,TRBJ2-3,CASSQAVGPGTDTQYF,TGTGCCAGCAGCCAAGCGGTGGGGCCAGGCACAGATACGCAGTATTTT
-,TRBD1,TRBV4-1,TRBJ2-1,CASSHQGQGRYEQFF,TGCGCCAGCAGCCACCAGGGACAGGGTAGATACGAGCAGTTCTTC
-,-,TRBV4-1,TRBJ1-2,CASSQVYQGSGYTF,TGCGCCAGCAGCCAAGTTTATCAGGGGAGTGGCTACACCTTC
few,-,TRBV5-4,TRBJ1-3,CASSWSGAGNTIYF,TGTGCCAGCAGCTGGTCAGGGGCGGGAAACACCATATATTTT
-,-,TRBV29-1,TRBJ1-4,CSVVFSEKLFF,TGCAGCGTTGTTTTCAGTGAAAAACTGTTTTTT
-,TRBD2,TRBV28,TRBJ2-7,CASSSPGLAGGRSYEQYF,TGTGCCAGCAGTTCACCGGGACTAGCGGGGGGACGCTCCTACGAGCAGTACTTC
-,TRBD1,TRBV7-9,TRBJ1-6,CASSAPSGQGSSPLHF,TGTGCCAGCAGCGCACCCTCGGGACAGGGGAGTTCACCCCTCCACTTT
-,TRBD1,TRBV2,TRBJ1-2,CASNGRQGDGYTF,TGTGCCAGCAACGGAAGGCAGGGGGATGGCTACACCTTC
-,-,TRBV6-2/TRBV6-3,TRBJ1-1,CASSYGGTMNTEAFF,TGTGCCAGCAGTTACGGGGGGACTATGAACACTGAAGCTTTCTTT
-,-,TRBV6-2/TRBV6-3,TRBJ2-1,CASSYSPGYNEQFF,TGTGCCAGCAGTTATAGCCCTGGCTACAATGAGCAGTTCTTC
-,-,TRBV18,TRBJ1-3,CASSPNRASGNTIYF,TGTGCCAGCTCACCAAACAGGGCCTCTGGAAACACCATATATTTT
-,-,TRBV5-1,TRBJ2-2,CASSLASLALAGELFF,TGCGCCAGCAGCTTGGCTTCTCTAGCGCTTGCCGGGGAGCTGTTTTTT
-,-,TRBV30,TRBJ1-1,CAWSSRAEAFF,TGTGCCTGGAGTAGTCGGGCTGAAGCTTTCTTT
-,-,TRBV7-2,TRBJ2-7,CASSSQKGGYEQYF,TGTGCCAGCAGCAGTCAAAAGGGAGGCTACGAGCAGTACTTC
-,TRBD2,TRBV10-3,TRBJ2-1,CAITTSGGGYNEQFF,TGTGCCATCACAACTAGCGGGGGGGGATACAATGAGCAGTTCTTC
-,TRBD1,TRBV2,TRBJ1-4,CASSVGTGGEKLFF,TGTGCCAGCAGTGTGGGGACAGGGGGTGAAAAACTGTTTTTT
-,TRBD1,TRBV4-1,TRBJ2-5,CASSHMTGVPQETQYF,TGCGCCAGCAGCCATATGACAGGGGTACCCCAAGAGACCCAGTACTTC
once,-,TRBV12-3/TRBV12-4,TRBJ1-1,CASSTLTEAFF,TGTGCCAGCAGCACTTTGACTGAAGCTTTCTTT
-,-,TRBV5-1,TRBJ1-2,CARRPGGGSPGTF,TGCGCCCGCAGACCGGGGGGGGGCAGCCCCGGGACCTTC
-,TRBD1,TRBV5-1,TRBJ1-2,CASSSTGGNYGYTF,TGCGCCAGCAGCTCCACAGGGGGAAACTATGGCTACACCTTC
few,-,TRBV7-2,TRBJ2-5,CASSLGNQETQYF,TGTGCCAGCAGCTTAGGTAACCAAGAGACCCAGTACTTC
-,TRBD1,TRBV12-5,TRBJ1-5,CASGGTGIQPQHF,TGTGCTAGTGGAGGGACAGGGATCCAGCCCCAGCATTTT
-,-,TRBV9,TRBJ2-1,CASSPRVGGAYNEQFF,TGTGCCAGCAGCCCTAGAGTAGGTGGCGCCTACAATGAGCAGTTCTTC
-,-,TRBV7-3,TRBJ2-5,CASSYTGGLETQYF,TGTGCCAGCAGCTATACGGGGGGCTTAGAGACCCAGTACTTC